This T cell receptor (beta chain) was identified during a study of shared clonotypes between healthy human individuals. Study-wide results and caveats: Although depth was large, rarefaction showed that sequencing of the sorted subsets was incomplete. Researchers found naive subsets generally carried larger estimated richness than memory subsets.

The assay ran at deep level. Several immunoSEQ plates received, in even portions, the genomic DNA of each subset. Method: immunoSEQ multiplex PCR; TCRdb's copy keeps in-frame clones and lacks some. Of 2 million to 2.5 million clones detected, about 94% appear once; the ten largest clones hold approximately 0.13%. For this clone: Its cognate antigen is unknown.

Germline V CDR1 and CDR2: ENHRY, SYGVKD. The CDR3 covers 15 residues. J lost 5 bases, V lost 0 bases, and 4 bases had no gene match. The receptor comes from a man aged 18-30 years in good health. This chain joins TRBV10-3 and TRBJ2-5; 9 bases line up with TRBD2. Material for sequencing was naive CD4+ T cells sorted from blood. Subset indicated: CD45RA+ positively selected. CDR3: CAISESLAGEETQYF. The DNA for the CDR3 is TGTGCCATCAGTGAGTCCTTAGCGGGAGAGGAGACCCAGTACTTC.